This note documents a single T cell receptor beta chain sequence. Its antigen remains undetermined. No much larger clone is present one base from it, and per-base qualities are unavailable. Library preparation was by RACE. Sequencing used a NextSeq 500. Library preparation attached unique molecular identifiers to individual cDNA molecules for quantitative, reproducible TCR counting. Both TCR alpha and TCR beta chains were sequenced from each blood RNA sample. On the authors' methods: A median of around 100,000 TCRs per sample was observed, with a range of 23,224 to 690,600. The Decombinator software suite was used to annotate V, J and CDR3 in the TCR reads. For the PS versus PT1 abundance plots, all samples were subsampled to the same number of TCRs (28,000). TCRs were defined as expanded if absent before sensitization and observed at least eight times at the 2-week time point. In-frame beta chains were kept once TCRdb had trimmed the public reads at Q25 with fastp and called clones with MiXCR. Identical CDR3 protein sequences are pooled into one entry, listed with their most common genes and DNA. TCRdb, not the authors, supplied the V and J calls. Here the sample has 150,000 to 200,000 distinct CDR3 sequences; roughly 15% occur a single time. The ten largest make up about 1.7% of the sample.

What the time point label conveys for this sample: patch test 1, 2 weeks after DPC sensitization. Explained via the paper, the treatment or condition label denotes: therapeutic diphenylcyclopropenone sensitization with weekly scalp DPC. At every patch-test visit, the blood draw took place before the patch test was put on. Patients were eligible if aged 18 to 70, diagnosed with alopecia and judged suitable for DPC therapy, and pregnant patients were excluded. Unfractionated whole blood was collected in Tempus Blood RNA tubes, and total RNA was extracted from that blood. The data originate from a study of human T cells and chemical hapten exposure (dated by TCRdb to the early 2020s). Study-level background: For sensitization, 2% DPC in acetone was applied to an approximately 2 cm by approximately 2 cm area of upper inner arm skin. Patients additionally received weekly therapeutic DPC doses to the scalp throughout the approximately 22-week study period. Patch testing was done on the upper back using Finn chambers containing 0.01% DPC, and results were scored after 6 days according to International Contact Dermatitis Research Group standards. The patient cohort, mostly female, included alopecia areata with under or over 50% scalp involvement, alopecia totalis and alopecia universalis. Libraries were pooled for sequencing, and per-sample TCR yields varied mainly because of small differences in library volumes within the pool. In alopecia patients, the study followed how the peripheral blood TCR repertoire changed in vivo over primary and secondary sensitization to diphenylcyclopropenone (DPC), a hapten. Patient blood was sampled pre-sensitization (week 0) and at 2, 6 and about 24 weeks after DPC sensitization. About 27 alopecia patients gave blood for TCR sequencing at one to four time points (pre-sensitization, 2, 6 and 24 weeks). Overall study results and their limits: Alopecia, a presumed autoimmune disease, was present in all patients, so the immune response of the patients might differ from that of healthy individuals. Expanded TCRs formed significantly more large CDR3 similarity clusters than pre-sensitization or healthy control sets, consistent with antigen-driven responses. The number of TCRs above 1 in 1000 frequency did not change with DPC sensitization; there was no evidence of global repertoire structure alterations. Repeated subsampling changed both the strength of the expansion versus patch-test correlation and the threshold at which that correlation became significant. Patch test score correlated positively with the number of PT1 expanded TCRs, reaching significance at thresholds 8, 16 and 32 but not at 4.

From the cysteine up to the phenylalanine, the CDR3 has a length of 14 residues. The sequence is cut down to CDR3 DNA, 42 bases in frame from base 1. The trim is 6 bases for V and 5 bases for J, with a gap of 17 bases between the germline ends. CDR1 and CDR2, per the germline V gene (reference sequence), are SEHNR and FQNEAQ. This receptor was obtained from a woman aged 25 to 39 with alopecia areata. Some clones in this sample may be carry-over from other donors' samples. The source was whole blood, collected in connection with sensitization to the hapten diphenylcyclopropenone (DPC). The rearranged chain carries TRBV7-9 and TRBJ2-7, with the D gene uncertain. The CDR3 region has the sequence CASSSNPVRDEQYF. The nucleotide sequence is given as TGTGCCAGCAGTTCGAACCCAGTTAGGGACGAGCAGTACTTC.